This TCR beta chain emerged from a study of T cells in women clearing cervical HPV infection. Overall study: Blood came at first lesion visit for cases, post-clearance for controls. Findings and caveats of the study: Associations may precede or follow infection; HPV-specific or memory T cells were not isolated.

Assay: immunoSEQ multiplex PCR; the TCRdb copy retains only in-frame clones and omits some. The table lists roughly 20,000 clones. Germline V gene data show CDR1 as SGHNT and CDR2 as YYREEE (reference sequence). The CDR3 covers 14 residues. The V and J ends lost 4 bases and 4 bases, in that order; junction bases with no gene match: 7. About this clone: As yet, its antigen is unknown. The read falls 3 residues short of the CDR3 end, and the missing part is taken from the germline J gene.

The J gene is TRBJ2-7, the V gene TRBV5-4, with 8 bases that match TRBD1. This clonotype originated in a woman aged 18 to 75 with a cervical HPV16 infection that either progressed to CIN3+ or cleared (not recorded which). What was sequenced was blood buffy coat. CDR3 sequence reads: CASSAGQGDYEQYF. CDR3 DNA (partial): TGTGCCAGCAGCGCCGGACAGGGTGATTACGAG.